Listed below are T cell receptor beta chains from one sample, sequenced in a study of T cell responses to AZD1222 COVID-19 vaccine. Clones were sequenced by immunoSEQ multiplex PCR, and TCRdb holds only the in-frame ones, with some missing. Here the sample spans roughly 150,000 clones, under 95% being singletons. This specimen was peripheral blood, taken on day 0 of AZD1222 vaccination. These TCRs come from an adult in good health. CDR3s include the opening cysteine and the closing phenylalanine or tryptophan. The D gene is left open where the match is weak. Only some rows state a clone size, as once, few, many or a class for expanded clones.

j_call: TRBJ2-2
d_call: TRBD2
v_call: TRBV12-5
clone_size: -
cdr3_nt: TGTGCTAGTGGCCCAACGGGACTAGCGGGAGAAAAGGCGAACACCGGGGAGCTGTTTTTT
cdr3_aa: CASGPTGLAGEKANTGELFF

j_call: TRBJ2-2
d_call: TRBD1
v_call: TRBV15
clone_size: -
cdr3_nt: TGTGCCACCAGCAGAGGAGTTGGACAGGGCCGTACGAACACCGGGGAGCTGTTTTTT
cdr3_aa: CATSRGVGQGRTNTGELFF

j_call: TRBJ2-1
d_call: -
v_call: TRBV4-1
clone_size: -
cdr3_nt: TGCGCCAGCAGCCAAGGTGGCTCGGGTGAGCAGTTCTTC
cdr3_aa: CASSQGGSGEQFF

j_call: TRBJ2-7
d_call: TRBD2
v_call: TRBV4-3
clone_size: -
cdr3_nt: TGCGCCAGCAGCCAAACTAGCGGGGGGTTCTACGAGCAGTACTTC
cdr3_aa: CASSQTSGGFYEQYF

j_call: TRBJ1-1
d_call: -
v_call: TRBV7-8
clone_size: -
cdr3_nt: TGTGCCAGCAGCCCTGGACGGAATCCGAACACTGAAGCTTTCTTT
cdr3_aa: CASSPGRNPNTEAFF

j_call: TRBJ2-1
d_call: -
v_call: TRBV5-1
clone_size: -
cdr3_nt: TGCGCCAGCAGCGGAACTTTGAGCTCCTACAATGAGCAGTTCTTC
cdr3_aa: CASSGTLSSYNEQFF

j_call: TRBJ1-6
d_call: TRBD1
v_call: TRBV6-5
clone_size: -
cdr3_nt: TGTGCCAGCAGTCGTAACAGGGGTTTCGATTCACCCCTCCACTTT
cdr3_aa: CASSRNRGFDSPLHF

j_call: TRBJ2-5
d_call: TRBD2
v_call: TRBV27
clone_size: few
cdr3_nt: TGTGCCAGCGGCGAGCGGGGAGCGGGGGAGACCCAGTACTTC
cdr3_aa: CASGERGAGETQYF

j_call: TRBJ1-3
d_call: TRBD1
v_call: TRBV4-3
clone_size: -
cdr3_nt: TGCGCCAGCAGCCAAGAGACAGGGGTCGGAAACACCATATATTTT
cdr3_aa: CASSQETGVGNTIYF

j_call: TRBJ1-1
d_call: -
v_call: TRBV5-6
clone_size: -
cdr3_nt: TGTGCCAGCAGTCTCTCAGGGTTTAACGCTGAAGCTTTCTTT
cdr3_aa: CASSLSGFNAEAFF

j_call: TRBJ1-2
d_call: -
v_call: TRBV5-6
clone_size: -
cdr3_nt: TGTGCCAGCAGCCGGTCTTACAGGGTCGGGGGCTACACCTTC
cdr3_aa: CASSRSYRVGGYTF

j_call: TRBJ2-1
d_call: TRBD2
v_call: TRBV3-1/TRBV3-2
clone_size: -
cdr3_nt: TGTGCCAGCAGCCAAGGGTCTAGCGGGGGCTTCAATGAGCAGTTCTTC
cdr3_aa: CASSQGSSGGFNEQFF

j_call: TRBJ2-5
d_call: -
v_call: TRBV20-1
clone_size: -
cdr3_nt: TGCAGTGCTAGTCGCAGGGTGCAGTTTCGGGAGACCCAGTACTTC
cdr3_aa: CSASRRVQFRETQYF

j_call: TRBJ2-3
d_call: TRBD2
v_call: TRBV2
clone_size: -
cdr3_nt: TGTGCCAGCAGCAACCCTCCCGGGACTAGCGGGAGTCAACCTTTTAATACGCAGTATTTT
cdr3_aa: CASSNPPGTSGSQPFNTQYF

j_call: TRBJ2-2
d_call: -
v_call: TRBV3-1/TRBV3-2
clone_size: -
cdr3_nt: TGTGCCAGCAGCCAAATCCGACCAGGGCTGGGGGTTTACACCGGGGAGCTGTTTTTT
cdr3_aa: CASSQIRPGLGVYTGELFF

j_call: TRBJ2-7
d_call: TRBD2
v_call: TRBV5-1
clone_size: -
cdr3_nt: TGCGCCAGCAGCCCCAATAGCGGGGTAGGGTACGAGCAGTACTTC
cdr3_aa: CASSPNSGVGYEQYF

j_call: TRBJ2-3
d_call: -
v_call: TRBV6-2/TRBV6-3
clone_size: -
cdr3_nt: TGTGCCAGCAGCACTTTCGCAGATACGCAGTATTTT
cdr3_aa: CASSTFADTQYF

j_call: TRBJ1-1
d_call: -
v_call: TRBV5-1
clone_size: -
cdr3_nt: TGCGCCAGCAGCTATGGGAGAATAAACACTGAAGCTTTCTTT
cdr3_aa: CASSYGRINTEAFF

j_call: TRBJ1-1
d_call: -
v_call: TRBV11-2
clone_size: -
cdr3_nt: TGTGCCAGCAGCTTTCGGCAGGGAGAAACTGAAGCTTTCTTT
cdr3_aa: CASSFRQGETEAFF

j_call: TRBJ2-7
d_call: TRBD2
v_call: TRBV15
clone_size: -
cdr3_nt: TGTGCCACCAGCAGAGCGGGAGGGTCCACCTACGAGCAGTACTTC
cdr3_aa: CATSRAGGSTYEQYF

j_call: TRBJ1-1
d_call: -
v_call: TRBV11-3
clone_size: -
cdr3_nt: TGTGCCAGCAGCTTAGGGCAGGGGAACACTGAAGCTTTCTTT
cdr3_aa: CASSLGQGNTEAFF

j_call: TRBJ2-3
d_call: TRBD1
v_call: TRBV7-8
clone_size: -
cdr3_nt: TGTGCCAGCAGCGAGTGGACAGGGGATTTAGATACGCAGTATTTT
cdr3_aa: CASSEWTGDLDTQYF

j_call: TRBJ1-6
d_call: -
v_call: TRBV5-4
clone_size: -
cdr3_nt: TGTGCCAGCAGCTACCAACAGGGTATCAATTCACCCCTCCACTTT
cdr3_aa: CASSYQQGINSPLHF

j_call: TRBJ1-1
d_call: TRBD1
v_call: TRBV30
clone_size: -
cdr3_nt: TGTGCCTGGAGTGTGGGACAGGCAATCACTATCGACGCGCTAGCTTTCTTT
cdr3_aa: CAWSVGQAITIDALAFF

j_call: TRBJ2-7
d_call: -
v_call: TRBV28
clone_size: -
cdr3_nt: TGTGCCAGCAGTTCGGGCAGGCACAGGAGCTACGAGCAGTACTTC
cdr3_aa: CASSSGRHRSYEQYF

j_call: TRBJ1-2
d_call: TRBD1
v_call: TRBV4-3
clone_size: -
cdr3_nt: TGCGCCAGCAGCCAAGCGGGGACAGGTTTTTATGGCTACACCTTC
cdr3_aa: CASSQAGTGFYGYTF

j_call: TRBJ2-1
d_call: TRBD2
v_call: TRBV27
clone_size: -
cdr3_nt: TGTGCCAGCACCCTACTTGGACTAGCGGGATACAATGAGCAGTTCTTC
cdr3_aa: CASTLLGLAGYNEQFF

j_call: TRBJ2-3
d_call: -
v_call: TRBV19
clone_size: -
cdr3_nt: TGTGCCAGCAATAACCCCACAGATACGCAGTATTTT
cdr3_aa: CASNNPTDTQYF

j_call: TRBJ2-5
d_call: TRBD2
v_call: TRBV18
clone_size: -
cdr3_nt: TGTGCCAGCTCACCACTGCCTAGCGGGGGTCGAAAAGAGACCCAGTACTTC
cdr3_aa: CASSPLPSGGRKETQYF

j_call: TRBJ2-3
d_call: TRBD2
v_call: TRBV5-1
clone_size: -
cdr3_nt: TGCGCCAGCCAGGTTATGACTAGCGGGGGGTTCACAGATACGCAGTATTTT
cdr3_aa: CASQVMTSGGFTDTQYF

j_call: TRBJ1-2
d_call: TRBD1
v_call: TRBV7-3
clone_size: -
cdr3_nt: TGTGCCAGCAGCTTATCTGGGACAGGCAACTATGGCTACACCTTC
cdr3_aa: CASSLSGTGNYGYTF

j_call: TRBJ1-3
d_call: -
v_call: TRBV5-5
clone_size: -
cdr3_nt: TGTGCCAGCAATATAGGTCAGCCTCCTGGAAACACCATATATTTT
cdr3_aa: CASNIGQPPGNTIYF

j_call: TRBJ1-5
d_call: -
v_call: TRBV9
clone_size: -
cdr3_nt: TGTGCCAGCAGCTTTGGAGTTGGGGAGCCCCAGCATTTT
cdr3_aa: CASSFGVGEPQHF

j_call: TRBJ2-2
d_call: -
v_call: TRBV7-8
clone_size: -
cdr3_nt: TGTGCCAGCAGCCCCCTTGAGGGGGGCTTCGGGGAGCTGTTTTTT
cdr3_aa: CASSPLEGGFGELFF

j_call: TRBJ1-5
d_call: -
v_call: TRBV12-3/TRBV12-4
clone_size: once
cdr3_nt: TGTGCCAGCAGCCAACAGGGTAGCGTGCCCCAGCATTTT
cdr3_aa: CASSQQGSVPQHF

j_call: TRBJ1-6
d_call: -
v_call: TRBV14
clone_size: -
cdr3_nt: TGTGCCAGCAGCCGAGATGAGATCTCACCCCTCCACTTT
cdr3_aa: CASSRDEISPLHF

j_call: TRBJ1-4
d_call: -
v_call: TRBV9
clone_size: -
cdr3_nt: TGTGCCAGCAGCGTAACAGACGGAAATGAAAAACTGTTTTTT
cdr3_aa: CASSVTDGNEKLFF

j_call: TRBJ2-3
d_call: -
v_call: TRBV29-1
clone_size: -
cdr3_nt: TGCAGCGTTGAACCTGGAGATACGCAGTATTTT
cdr3_aa: CSVEPGDTQYF

j_call: TRBJ2-7
d_call: TRBD2
v_call: TRBV7-8
clone_size: -
cdr3_nt: TGTGCCAGCAGCTTAGCCCAGGGAGGGTCCTACGAGCAGTACTTC
cdr3_aa: CASSLAQGGSYEQYF

j_call: TRBJ1-2
d_call: TRBD1
v_call: TRBV25-1
clone_size: -
cdr3_nt: TGTGCCACCTCCTCAGGGGGCGCGGGCTATGGCTACACCTTC
cdr3_aa: CATSSGGAGYGYTF

j_call: TRBJ2-2
d_call: -
v_call: TRBV3-1/TRBV3-2
clone_size: -
cdr3_nt: TGTGCCGGCGCAACCGTCGCTTACGGCCCCGGGGAGCTGTTTTTT
cdr3_aa: CAGATVAYGPGELFF

j_call: TRBJ1-1
d_call: -
v_call: TRBV11-2
clone_size: -
cdr3_nt: TGTGCCAGCAGCACATCCCAGGGAGCGAACACTGAAGCTTTCTTT
cdr3_aa: CASSTSQGANTEAFF

j_call: TRBJ1-1
d_call: -
v_call: TRBV12-3/TRBV12-4
clone_size: -
cdr3_nt: TGTGCCAGCAGTTTTACAAGGGCCACTGAAGCTTTCTTT
cdr3_aa: CASSFTRATEAFF

j_call: TRBJ2-7
d_call: TRBD2
v_call: TRBV9
clone_size: -
cdr3_nt: TGTGCCAGCAGCAGACAGCGGGAGGGCCTCTACGAGCAGTACTTC
cdr3_aa: CASSRQREGLYEQYF

j_call: TRBJ2-3
d_call: -
v_call: TRBV10-2
clone_size: -
cdr3_nt: TGCGCCAGCAGTGAGCCGATGGCCCAGTCGAGCACAGATACGCAGTATTTT
cdr3_aa: CASSEPMAQSSTDTQYF

j_call: TRBJ2-5
d_call: TRBD2
v_call: TRBV5-1
clone_size: -
cdr3_nt: TGCGCCAGCAGCTTTGGGCTAGCGGGAGAGCAAGAGACCCAGTACTTC
cdr3_aa: CASSFGLAGEQETQYF

j_call: TRBJ1-1
d_call: -
v_call: TRBV5-4
clone_size: -
cdr3_nt: TGTGCCAGCAGCCGAGGTGCAGTGAACACTGAAGCTTTCTTT
cdr3_aa: CASSRGAVNTEAFF

j_call: TRBJ1-1
d_call: -
v_call: TRBV4-2
clone_size: -
cdr3_nt: TGTGCCAGCAGCCAAGAGACGGGGGCGACCACTGAAGCTTTCTTT
cdr3_aa: CASSQETGATTEAFF

j_call: TRBJ2-7
d_call: TRBD1
v_call: TRBV5-1
clone_size: -
cdr3_nt: TGCGCCAGCAGAGGACAGGGGCCCTACGAGCAGTACTTC
cdr3_aa: CASRGQGPYEQYF

j_call: TRBJ1-1
d_call: TRBD1
v_call: TRBV11-2
clone_size: -
cdr3_nt: TGTGCCAGCAGCCCAGACAGGGACCCTGAAGCTTTCTTT
cdr3_aa: CASSPDRDPEAFF

j_call: TRBJ2-3
d_call: TRBD2
v_call: TRBV19
clone_size: -
cdr3_nt: TGTGCCAGCGGGACTAGCGGGGGGGCTAGCACAGATACGCAGTATTTT
cdr3_aa: CASGTSGGASTDTQYF

j_call: TRBJ2-7
d_call: -
v_call: TRBV5-4
clone_size: -
cdr3_nt: TGTGCCAGCAGCTTGTTAAAGGGAGCAGAGCAGTACTTC
cdr3_aa: CASSLLKGAEQYF